This is a list of T cell receptor beta chains from one sample in a study of T cells after yellow fever vaccination. MiXCR, run by TCRdb on the 5' RACE reads, gives a single entry per CDR3 protein. The sample consists of around 600,000 distinct CDR3 sequences, 9% to 15% of them appearing once. The sequenced sample was PBMCs, obtained on the day of the yellow fever booster vaccination. The receptors derive from a man between 25 and 39 years old who received the YFV17D yellow fever vaccine. The CDR3 runs from the conserved cysteine through the conserved F or W. The order of the fields is clone size, J gene, V gene, D gene, CDR3 DNA, CDR3 protein. The D gene is left open where the match is weak. Clone size is shown for a subset of rows, as once, few, many or a class of expanded clone.

>.|TRBJ2-5|TRBV12-3/TRBV12-4|.
TGTGCCAGCAGTTTATGGCAAAAAGAGACCCAGTACTTC
CASSLWQKETQYF
>few|TRBJ2-2|TRBV19|TRBD1
TGTGCCAGTAGTATTCAGGGGGCGGCAGTGAGGGAGCTGTTTTTT
CASSIQGAAVRELFF
>few|TRBJ2-5|TRBV5-1|TRBD2
TGCGCCAGCAGCTTGGTCGCGGGAGGCAGAGAGACCCAGTACTTC
CASSLVAGGRETQYF
>.|TRBJ2-5|TRBV12-3/TRBV12-4|TRBD1
TGTGCCAGCAGGAATACAGGGGGGAACCAAGAGACCCAGTACTTC
CASRNTGGNQETQYF
>.|TRBJ2-1|TRBV5-1|TRBD2
TGCGCCAGCAGCGCGGGCCGCGGACTAGCGGTCGGGGAGCAGTTCTTC
CASSAGRGLAVGEQFF
>few|TRBJ1-6|TRBV6-5|.
TGTGCCAGCAGTTACTCAATGAGACAGCGAACGAATTCACCCCTCCACTTT
CASSYSMRQRTNSPLHF
>once|TRBJ2-7|TRBV15|TRBD2
TGTGCCACCAGCCTGGAGGGAGGGCCCTACGAGCAGTACTTC
CATSLEGGPYEQYF
>few|TRBJ2-5|TRBV2|TRBD2
TGTGCCAGCAGCCGCGAGGGGACTAGCGGGAGTTATTACTTC
CASSREGTSGSYYF
>few|TRBJ2-7|TRBV20-1|TRBD2
TGCAGGGGCGGGAGAAGCGGGAACGAGCAGTACTTC
CRGGRSGNEQYF
>few|TRBJ2-1|TRBV4-3|TRBD2
TGCGCCAGCAGCCAAGACGGGCTAGCGGGAGTTGAGCAGTTCTTC
CASSQDGLAGVEQFF
>few|TRBJ2-2|TRBV7-6|TRBD2
TGTGCCAGCAGCTTAGCGGGAGGGCCAGCGGGGGAGCTGTTTTTT
CASSLAGGPAGELFF
>.|TRBJ2-1|TRBV5-5|TRBD2
TGTGCCAGCAGCATAGGACTAGCGGCCTACAATGAGCAGTTCTTC
CASSIGLAAYNEQFF
>few|TRBJ2-5|TRBV7-2|.
TGTGCCAGCAGTCGACCGGAGCGGCCTGAGACCCAGTACTTC
CASSRPERPETQYF
>few|TRBJ1-2|TRBV12-3/TRBV12-4|TRBD1
TGTGCCAGCAGTCTCGACAGGGGGCTTGACTATGGCTACACCTTC
CASSLDRGLDYGYTF
>few|TRBJ2-7|TRBV20-1|TRBD2
TGCAGTGCTAGACTAGGGTATGGGACTAGCGGGAGGGGGATCTACGAGCAGTACTTC
CSARLGYGTSGRGIYEQYF
>.|TRBJ1-2|TRBV25-1|.
TGTGCCAGCAGTGAGTCTGTGTGGGGCTACACCTTC
CASSESVWGYTF
>few|TRBJ2-2|TRBV5-6|.
TGTGCCAGCAGCTTGGCCGTAGCTAGCATCGCGAACACCGGGGAGCTGTTTTTT
CASSLAVASIANTGELFF
>few|TRBJ1-2|TRBV7-9|.
TGTGCCAGCGCCTTAGAGGTCAGGGGCTATGGCTACACCTTC
CASALEVRGYGYTF
>.|TRBJ1-1|TRBV20-1|TRBD1
TGCAGTGCTAGAGAGTCCCGGGACAGGGTCTCGGCTGAAGCTTTCTTT
CSARESRDRVSAEAFF
>few|TRBJ1-1|TRBV5-6|.
TGTGCCAGCAGCTTGGCCGGGGGATACACTGAAGCTTTCTTT
CASSLAGGYTEAFF
>.|TRBJ2-7|TRBV28|.
TGTGCCAGCAGTTCCCCCCCCGGGGCCTACGAGCAGTACTTC
CASSSPPGAYEQYF
>few|TRBJ2-7|TRBV6-2/TRBV6-3|TRBD1
TGTGCCACCGGACAGGGAATCTACGAGCAGTACTTC
CATGQGIYEQYF
>.|TRBJ2-5|TRBV9|.
TGTGCCAGCAGCGTAGGAGGACAGCAACTCCAAGAGACCCAGTACTTC
CASSVGGQQLQETQYF
>.|TRBJ1-6|TRBV30|TRBD1
TGTGCCTGGAGGGGGACAGCGAATAATTCACCCCTCCACTTT
CAWRGTANNSPLHF
>.|TRBJ1-4|TRBV9|.
TGTGCCAGCAGCCCGACAGCTTTAAGGAATGAAAAACTGTTTTTT
CASSPTALRNEKLFF
>many|TRBJ1-5|TRBV30|.
TGTGCCTGGAGTGTATCGGGGGATCAGCCCCAGCATTTT
CAWSVSGDQPQHF
>few|TRBJ2-2|TRBV20-1|.
TGCAGTGCTAGGGACACAAACACCGGGGAGCTGTTTTTT
CSARDTNTGELFF
>.|TRBJ2-2|TRBV3-1|TRBD2
TGTGCCAGCAGCGCCACTAGCGGCACCGGGGAGCTGTTTTTT
CASSATSGTGELFF
>few|TRBJ2-1|TRBV6-1|.
TGTGCCAGCAGCTTGACAGCCCAAGGAACGGATGAGCAGTTCTTC
CASSLTAQGTDEQFF
>.|TRBJ2-1|TRBV7-3|.
TGTGCCAGCAGCTTAAGTGGCACTTTCAATGAGCAGTTCTTC
CASSLSGTFNEQFF
>many|TRBJ2-5|TRBV7-9|TRBD2
TGTGCCAGCAGCCCGACTAGCACGGGGTCAGAGACCCAGTACTTC
CASSPTSTGSETQYF
>.|TRBJ2-7|TRBV12-3/TRBV12-4|TRBD1
TGTGCCAGCAGTTCCTCCCGGGACAGGTCGGTCCTTGCCTACGAGCAGTACTTC
CASSSSRDRSVLAYEQYF
>many|TRBJ2-1|TRBV10-3|.
TGTGCCTCAAACCCCGGACAGCGATACAATGAGCAGTTCTTC
CASNPGQRYNEQFF
>.|TRBJ2-3|TRBV12-3/TRBV12-4|TRBD2
TGTGCCAGCACGCGGGGGGACTCTAGCACAGATACGCAGTATTTT
CASTRGDSSTDTQYF
>.|TRBJ2-4|TRBV12-3/TRBV12-4|.
TGTGCCAGCAGTACCAGCCCCGACATTCAGTACTTC
CASSTSPDIQYF
>.|TRBJ2-3|TRBV7-2|.
TGTGCCAGCAGCCTCACTGGAGGCCGGCCGGATACGCAGTATTTT
CASSLTGGRPDTQYF
>.|TRBJ2-1|TRBV2|TRBD2
TGTGCCAGCAGTGAAGTGCTAGCGGGAGCTTTCAATGAGCAGTTCTTC
CASSEVLAGAFNEQFF
>.|TRBJ2-7|TRBV29-1|.
TGCAGCGTTTCCGGGACGGTTACCTACGAGCAGTACTTC
CSVSGTVTYEQYF
>few|TRBJ1-5|TRBV27|.
TGTGCCAGCAGTTCCGGACAGCGAGGACAGCCCCAGCATTTT
CASSSGQRGQPQHF
>few|TRBJ2-7|TRBV29-1|.
TGCAGCGTTGAACCCGGGGGCCCCCACGGCTACGAGCAGTACTTC
CSVEPGGPHGYEQYF
>few|TRBJ2-7|TRBV5-1|TRBD1
TGCGCCAGCAGCTTGGGGACAGGGATGTACGAGCAGTACTTC
CASSLGTGMYEQYF
>.|TRBJ2-3|TRBV30|.
TGTGCCTCGCCGGGGACATCGGGTGGAGATACGCAGTATTTT
CASPGTSGGDTQYF
>.|TRBJ2-3|TRBV11-2|.
TGTGCCAGCAGCCCACACAACCCCACAGATACGCAGTATTTT
CASSPHNPTDTQYF
>.|TRBJ2-1|TRBV18|TRBD1
TGTGCCAGCTCACCACTACAGGGGCATGACAATGAGCAGTTCTTC
CASSPLQGHDNEQFF
>many|TRBJ1-4|TRBV5-1|TRBD1
TGCGCCAGCAGCATGGGACAGCAACCTGAAAAACTGTTTTTT
CASSMGQQPEKLFF
>few|TRBJ2-7|TRBV20-1|.
TGCAGTGCTAGGCTAGGCTACGAGCAGTACTTC
CSARLGYEQYF
>.|TRBJ1-2|TRBV29-1|.
TGCAGCGTCAGGGATAACTATGGCTACACCTTC
CSVRDNYGYTF
>few|TRBJ2-5|TRBV2|.
TGTGCCAGCAAGGAAGGGGGAGAGACCCAGTACTTC
CASKEGGETQYF
>few|TRBJ2-5|TRBV5-1|.
TGCGCCAGCAGCCCCCCGGGGGTGGAAGAGACCCAGTACTTC
CASSPPGVEETQYF
>.|TRBJ2-7|TRBV6-5|TRBD1
TGTGCCAGCAGTACTAGGACAGGGTGGTTACGTTTC
CASSTRTGWLRF
>many|TRBJ2-2|TRBV18|.
TGTGCCAGCTCATTGCGGGGGCCGCACACCGGGGAGCTGTTTTTT
CASSLRGPHTGELFF
>.|TRBJ2-1|TRBV5-6|TRBD1
TGTGCCAGCAGCTTCGAAAGGGGGCTTTACCAGTTCTTC
CASSFERGLYQFF
>.|TRBJ2-3|TRBV11-2|.
TGTGCCAGCAGCGTCCTGGGGGGCCCTAGCACAGATACGCAGTATTTT
CASSVLGGPSTDTQYF
>.|TRBJ1-5|TRBV24-1|.
TGTGCCACTTGGGTTTGGGAGTGTCATCAGCCCCAGCATTTT
CATWVWECHQPQHF
>.|TRBJ2-7|TRBV20-1|.
TGCAGTGCTTACCTCGGCTCCTACGAGCAGTACTTC
CSAYLGSYEQYF
>many|TRBJ2-2|TRBV7-2|.
TGTGCCAGCAGCTTAGATTTCGTACCCGGGGAGCTGTTTTTT
CASSLDFVPGELFF
>few|TRBJ2-7|TRBV4-3|.
TGCGCCAGCAGCCCAATTCCGGGGACCTACGAGCAGTACTTC
CASSPIPGTYEQYF
>few|TRBJ2-1|TRBV5-1|TRBD1
TGCGCCAGCAGCTTGGCCCCGACAGGGCCGCCGTTCAATGAGCAGTTCTTC
CASSLAPTGPPFNEQFF
>many|TRBJ2-1|TRBV5-1|TRBD1
TGCGCCAGCAGCTTGGCCCCCGGGACAGGGTCTTTCGATGAGCAGTTCTTC
CASSLAPGTGSFDEQFF
>few|TRBJ2-7|TRBV27|TRBD2
TGTGCCAGCAGTTATACAGCTAGCGGGAGCAACGAGCAGTACTTC
CASSYTASGSNEQYF